This record covers a single T cell receptor beta chain. This specimen belongs to a study of blood T cells in healthy people across ages. A second about 7 to 11 cycle PCR used barcoded and J-beta primers. A template-switch adaptor containing 12 random nucleotides labeled each cDNA molecule. TCRdb analysed the 5' RACE reads with MiXCR anew, one entry per CDR3 protein. The data hold about 1.6 million distinct CDR3 sequences, with roughly 32% observed a single time. The V and J ends lost 0 bases and 1 base respectively, with 10 bases between them. CDR1 is SGHRS, CDR2 YFSETQ, per germline. The CDR3 has 15 residues.

The V call is TRBV5-1, the J call TRBJ2-5, with D tentatively TRBD1 (6 bases). The material sequenced was blood. The receptor comes from a woman aged 30 to 39 in good health. Here the CDR3 reads CASSLETGSQETQYF. In nucleotides, the CDR3 is TGCGCCAGCAGCTTGGAGACAGGTTCCCAAGAGACCCAGTACTTC. The full variable domain, with the rest looked up from reference TRBV5-1 and TRBJ2-5, is KAGVTQTPRYLIKTRGQQVTLSCSPISGHRSVSWYQQTPGQGLQFLFEYFSETQRNKGNFPGRFSGRQFSNSRSEMNVSTLELGDSALYLCASSLETGSQETQYFGPGTRLLVL.